This T cell receptor beta chain was recorded in a study of patients and donors after allogeneic stem cell transplantation. TCRdb passed the RT-PCR reads through MiXCR, listing each CDR3 protein once. The sample consists of approximately 410,000 distinct CDR3 sequences, roughly 16% of them appearing once. This clonotype showed up many times. The sequenced sample consisted of blood, either unsorted or a sorted T cell fraction (not recorded which). The sequence derives from a human donor who was either an allogeneic HSCT recipient or a stem cell or donor lymphocyte infusion donor (not recorded which). It is not recorded whose cells these are; they may come from a transplant donor.

The CDR3 DNA is TGCGCCAGCAGACCGGGACTAGCGGGGGGTGCCTCCACAGATACGCAGTATTTT. It translates to CASRPGLAGGASTDTQYF. J is TRBJ2-3 and V is TRBV5-1, with 15 bases that match TRBD2. From germline, CDR1 is SGHRS and CDR2 YFSETQ. V lost 5 bases, J lost 2 bases, and 9 bases stayed unmatched. The CDR3 has 18 amino acids.